The next 21 T cell receptor beta chains were all read from a single sample in a study of blood T cell repertoires in COVID-19. Profiled with immunoSEQ multiplex PCR; TCRdb holds only in-frame clones, not every one. This sample yields 490,000 or so clones, of which roughly nine tenths are seen a single time; under 9.5% belongs to the top ten. The sequenced sample consisted of PBMCs or T cells enriched from blood (not recorded which). The source is a woman aged 55-69 years who had recovered from COVID-19.

This clone occurred once. The chain is built from TRBV19 and TRBJ2-1; D is unresolved. CDR3 length: 14 amino acids. Germline V gene lookup returns CDR1 LNHDA and CDR2 SQIVND (reference sequence). Trimming took off 6 bases at V and 8 bases at J, with 17 bases between the two ends. The CDR3 sequence: CASRNSPRVDEQFF. DNA of the CDR3: TGTGCCAGTAGGAATAGCCCCCGGGTCGATGAGCAGTTCTTC.

As concerns this clone: The junction departs from the called germline gene at one end, perhaps through a read error. The genes are TRBV6-5 and TRBJ1-1, with TRBD1 as a possible D gene (5 bases). The CDR3 length is 14 residues. Germline assignment: CDR1 MNHEY and CDR2 SVGAGI. The CDR3 protein is CASRYRGANTEAFF. The DNA of the CDR3 is TGTGCCAGCCGTTATAGGGGTGCGAACACTGAAGCTTTCTTT.

This sequence joins TRBV2 and TRBJ2-5; unclear D gene. Germline CDR1 and CDR2: SNHLY and FYNNEI. This CDR3 is built from 11 residues. DNA of the CDR3: TGTACGAGTGGTACCCAAGAGACCCAGTACTTC. As protein: CTSGTQETQYF.

This sequence joins TRBV11-2 and TRBJ2-7; the D gene is possibly TRBD1 (5 bases). CDR1 is SGHAT, CDR2 FQNNGV, per germline. The CDR3 is 13 amino acids. V gave up 0 bases and J gave up 7 bases, with 10 bases separating them. The CDR3: CASSLERTSEQYV. CDR3 coding DNA: TGTGCCAGCAGCTTAGAAAGGACATCTGAGCAGTACGTC.

The V call is TRBV2, the J call TRBJ2-2; no clear D. Trimming removed 6 bases at V and 1 base at J, with 6 bases between. Germline CDR1 reads SNHLY; CDR2 reads FYNNEI. The CDR3 length is 13 residues. The CDR3 here is CASRAENTGELFF. For the CDR3, the DNA is TGTGCCAGCAGGGCGGAGAACACCGGGGAGCTGTTTTTT.

The chain has TRBV2 and TRBJ2-3, with 11 bases fitting TRBD2. Germline lookup yields CDR1 SNHLY and CDR2 FYNNEI. The V gene end was trimmed by 8 bases and the J gene end by 2 bases; junction bases not matched to a gene: 6. This CDR3 spans 15 amino acids. The CDR3 is CASGRLAGITDTQYF. The CDR3 DNA reads as TGTGCCAGCGGGCGACTAGCGGGGATCACAGATACGCAGTATTTT.

This clone was seen more than once but under ten times. V is TRBV12-5 and J is TRBJ1-1, with 7 nucleotides matching TRBD1. The CDR3 sequence is 17 residues long. In germline, CDR1 is LGHNT, CDR2 FRNRAP. Losses at the gene ends were 2 bases for V and 1 base for J; bases not matched to a gene: 10. The CDR3 nucleotides read TGTGCTAGTGGTTTGTCCAAAGGGACAGACGAGAACACTGAAGCTTTCTTT. This translates into CASGLSKGTDENTEAFF.

The J gene is TRBJ2-7, the V gene TRBV5-1, with 9 bases aligning to TRBD2. Per the germline V gene, CDR1 is SGHRS and CDR2 is YFSETQ. The CDR3 covers 15 residues. V shed 2 bases, J shed 1 base, and the junction held 4 bases outside the gene matches. For the CDR3, the DNA is TGCGCCAGCAGCTTTTACGGACTAGCGTCCTACGAGCAGTACTTC. Translation gives CASSFYGLASYEQYF.

This clone has more than one count but fewer than ten. The genes are TRBV7-9 and TRBJ1-1; D is uncertain. The CDR3 runs 13 residues. V lost 2 bases and J lost 7, with 11 bases in between. CDR1 and CDR2 (germline): SEHNR, FQNEAQ (reference sequence). The chain's CDR3 is CASSLQPEVEAFF. CDR3 nucleotide sequence: TGTGCCAGCAGCTTACAACCTGAGGTTGAAGCTTTCTTT.

The V gene is TRBV5-1, the J gene TRBJ2-3, with D perhaps matching TRBD1 (6 bases). The V end lost 2 bases, the J end lost 0 bases, and 13 bases lay between the germline ends. CDR1 is SGHRS, CDR2 YFSETQ, per germline. The CDR3 covers 16 residues. In DNA, the CDR3 is TGCGCCAGCAGCTTTTGGGACACCTTCAGCACAGATACGCAGTATTTT. It is translated as CASSFWDTFSTDTQYF.

This clone occurred a few times. The J gene is TRBJ2-5, the V gene TRBV5-1, with TRBD1 identical over 12 bases. The germline gives CDR1 SGHRS, CDR2 YFSETQ. With V trimmed by 6 bases and J by 4 bases, 10 bases remained unmatched. The CDR3 extends over 16 amino acids. The CDR3 is CASTTGTGGAGETQYF. The CDR3 DNA reads as TGCGCCAGCACCACGGGGACAGGGGGCGCCGGAGAGACCCAGTACTTC.

The chain is built from TRBV15 and TRBJ2-5; D remains unclear. Trimming took 4 bases from V and 5 from J, leaving 11 bases between them. This CDR3 is 13 amino acids long. Germline assignment: CDR1 LNHNV and CDR2 YYDKDF (reference sequence). CDR3 nucleotide sequence: TGTGCCACCAGCAATGGTGTGGAGGAGACCCAGTACTTC. Its translation: CATSNGVEETQYF.

V gene TRBV30 combines with J gene TRBJ2-1; TRBD1 matches 9 bases. The CDR3 runs to 13 residues. J lost 3 bases, V lost 5 bases, and 2 bases had no gene match. The V gene's germline CDR1 is GTSNPN and CDR2 SVGIG (reference sequence). The CDR3 DNA reads TGTGCCTGGGGACAGGGGCACTACAATGAGCAGTTCTTC. Its protein is CAWGQGHYNEQFF.

The chain carries TRBV24-1 and TRBJ2-1, with 7 positions matching TRBD1. The germline V gene has CDR1 KGHDR and CDR2 SFDVKD. Germline trimming cut 3 bases from V and 2 bases from J; bases unmatched to any gene: 9. This CDR3 comprises 17 residues. The CDR3 sequence: CATSDPGTAGPYNEQFF. CDR3 sequence (DNA): TGTGCCACCAGTGATCCAGGGACAGCCGGCCCCTACAATGAGCAGTTCTTC.

The chain employs TRBV5-5 and TRBJ2-2; D is possibly TRBD1 (6 bases). CDR1 and CDR2 from the germline V gene are SGHKS and YYEKEE (reference sequence). The CDR3 runs to 16 residues. With 6 bases removed from V and 5 bases from J, the gap between germline ends came to 20 bases. For the CDR3, the DNA is TGTGCCAGCACGGACAGTACCCTGCGGAAAACCGGGGAGCTGTTTTTT. Translated: CASTDSTLRKTGELFF.

Concerning this clone: Other DNA sequences in the same sample also yield this CDR3. The CDR3 region is CASSLSGSTDTQYF. The DNA of the CDR3 is TGCGCCAGCAGCTTGAGCGGCAGCACAGATACGCAGTATTTT. V usage is TRBV5-1 and J usage is TRBJ2-3, with a tentative D call TRBD2 (5 bases). V lost 1 base and J lost 0, with 6 bases in between. CDR1 is SGHRS and CDR2 is YFSETQ in the germline V gene. This CDR3 region has 14 residues.

This chain connects TRBV6-5 to TRBJ2-5; no clear D. V was clipped by 6 bases and J by 5 bases, with 10 bases between them. The CDR3 runs to 12 residues. Germline-derived CDR1 and CDR2 are MNHEY and SVGAGI. The CDR3 DNA reads TGTGCCAGCAGGGTATTCGGGGAGACCCAGTACTTC. Translation: CASRVFGETQYF.

This chain uses TRBV4-1 with TRBJ2-5; D perhaps matches TRBD2 (6 bases). CDR3 length: 16 residues. Germline V CDR1 and CDR2: MGHRA, YSYEKL. V was cut by 4 bases and J by 2 bases, with 17 bases left in between. DNA of the CDR3: TGCGCCAGCAGCCGCGCCGCGGGACTCGAACAAGAGACCCAGTACTTC. This translates into CASSRAAGLEQETQYF.

The chain couples TRBV3-1 (or the pseudogene TRBV3-2) to TRBJ1-2, with 7 bases fitting TRBD1. Germline loops: CDR1 LGHDT, CDR2 YNNKEL (reference sequence). This CDR3 region has 14 residues. V lost 0 bases and J lost 5; bases outside the gene matches: 3. CDR3 protein: CASSQDRGKYGYTF. The CDR3 nucleotides are TGTGCCAGCAGCCAAGACAGGGGGAAATATGGCTACACCTTC.

This chain uses TRBV24-1 with TRBJ2-5; 8 bases agree with TRBD1. The germline gives CDR1 KGHDR, CDR2 SFDVKD. This CDR3 spans 17 amino acids. The V segment lost 3 bases and the J segment 2 bases; nucleotides outside the gene matches: 10. CDR3 in amino acids: CATSDRRQGSLQETQYF. The CDR3 DNA is TGTGCCACCAGTGATCGCCGACAGGGGTCATTACAAGAGACCCAGTACTTC.

V is TRBV5-4 and J is TRBJ2-3, with D perhaps TRBD1 (6 bases). This CDR3 comprises 15 residues. V was trimmed by 3 bases and J by 3 bases, leaving 14 bases between them. Germline V gene data show CDR1 as SGHNT and CDR2 as YYREEE (reference sequence). For the CDR3, the DNA is TGTGCCAGCAGCTCCGCACAGGGACGGACAGATACGCAGTATTTT. Translating it yields CASSSAQGRTDTQYF.